This T cell receptor (beta chain) appears in the sequencing data of a study of neurological immune-mediated disorders (dated by TCRdb to between 2018 and 2021). As for the study more broadly: Among the approximately 34 multiple sclerosis patients, approximately 30 had relapsing-remitting MS and 3 had secondary progressive MS. Peripheral blood TCR-beta repertoires from patients with HTLV-I-associated myelopathy (HAM/TSP), patients with multiple sclerosis, and healthy controls were compared in the study using UMI-based sequencing. Longitudinal samples, technical triplicates and paired sorted CD4+ and CD8+ T-cell subsets, alongside PBMC samples, were included among the roughly 100 TCR-beta libraries. The cohort was made up of 68 subjects, consisting of roughly 14 HAM/TSP patients, about 35 multiple sclerosis patients and 20 healthy controls.

This clonotype was seen many times. There is no known antigen for this receptor. Base qualities are missing; no much larger clone stands one base away. cDNA synthesis used template-switch 5'RACE with a primer carrying a 10-nucleotide random unique molecular identifier tagging each TCR transcript. Each sequencing run produced over 160 million TCR-beta sequences covering 15-18 subjects. The RNeasy kit was used to extract total RNA. TCR-beta VDJ regions were amplified with primers for the TCR constant region and the 5'RACE anchor, using the KAPA Real-time Library Amplification kit. Sample indexes and Illumina adaptors were added in a first PCR, and a second PCR then increased library yield. The roughly 650 bp TCR product was size-selected on a 2% E-gel SizeSelection system after Ampure bead purification. Before pooling, library quality was checked on a Bioanalyzer, concentration was measured with Qubit, and libraries were quantified with the Kapa Library Quantification kit. Libraries were sequenced paired-end 2 x 150 bp on an Illumina HiSeq 2500. To increase sequence diversity, roughly 23-30% phiX was spiked into each library pool. In the source study's methods: The quality-filtered reads were processed with the UMI-based MiGEC pipeline, whose error correction step removed more than 85% of the raw TCR sequences. VDJ genes were aligned to IMGT germline references, and clonotypes were defined by unique CDR3 amino acid sequence plus V-J genes. VDJtools evaluated clonal expansion, Shannon diversity and CDR3 relatedness (CalcPairwiseDistances, ClusterSamples); CLCbio workbench built phylogenetic trees. Expanded clones were defined as having at least 8 unique UMIs, based on coefficient-of-variation modelling across technical triplicates. Using fastp at Q25 and MiXCR, TCRdb reprocessed the public reads and kept productive beta chains. Duplicate CDR3 protein sequences are folded into a single record with the most common DNA and genes. These V and J calls originate from TCRdb's pipeline instead of the authors' own analysis. This sample gives about 65,000 distinct CDR3 sequences in total; 4.1% of them show up just once. Roughly 2.6% of the sample belongs to the ten largest clones.

What the work shows at the level of the full study, not this receptor alone: TCR clonal expansion was highest in HAM/TSP patients and lowest in MS patients, with MS patients falling below even healthy controls. No identical CDR3 amino acid sequences were found to be shared among expanded clones across subjects, suggesting that TCR-beta repertoires were private in all groups. The MS cluster was not associated with any clinical or MRI features, and the authors stated that larger cohorts are needed. In a phylogenetic analysis, the repertoires of 18 out of 34 MS patients fell into a single cluster of related CDR3 sequences, pointing to a possible signature at the repertoire level.

For the unsorted PBMC libraries, 2 million PBMCs were stored in RNAlater at -80 degrees C until RNA extraction and were used to generate the libraries. Multiple sclerosis patients were enrolled in a US clinical protocol evaluating disease progression by magnetic resonance imaging. Peripheral blood underwent Ficoll-Hypaque density gradient centrifugation to isolate PBMCs, which were then cryopreserved in liquid nitrogen. Unmatched junction bases come to 7, with V trimmed by 4 bases and J by 4 bases. The germline V gene specifies SNHLY as CDR1 and FYNNEI as CDR2. The CDR3, cysteine through phenylalanine, is 15 amino acids long. Just CDR3 DNA is preserved here, 45 bases in frame from base 1.

The chain uses TRBV2 and TRBJ2-3, with TRBD2 matching 8 junction bases. The sequence derives from a man aged 50 to 60 with multiple sclerosis. The material sequenced was PBMCs. The CDR3 protein: CASSGYGGAADTQYF. The DNA reads as follows: TGTGCCAGCAGTGGCTACGGGGGGGCCGCAGATACGCAGTATTTT.